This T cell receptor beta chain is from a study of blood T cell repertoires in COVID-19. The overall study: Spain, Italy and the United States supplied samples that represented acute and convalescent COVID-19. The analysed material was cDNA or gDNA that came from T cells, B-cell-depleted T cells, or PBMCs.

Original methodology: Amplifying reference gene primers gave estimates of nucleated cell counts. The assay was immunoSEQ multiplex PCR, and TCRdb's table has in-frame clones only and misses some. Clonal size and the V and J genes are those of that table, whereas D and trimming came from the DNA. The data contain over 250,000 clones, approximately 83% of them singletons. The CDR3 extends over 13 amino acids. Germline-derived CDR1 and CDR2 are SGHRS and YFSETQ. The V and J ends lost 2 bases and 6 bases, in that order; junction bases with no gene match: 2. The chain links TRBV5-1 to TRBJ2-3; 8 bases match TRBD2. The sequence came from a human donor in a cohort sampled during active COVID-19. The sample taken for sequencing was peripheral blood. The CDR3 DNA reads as TGCGCCAGCAGCTTCCCTAGCGGGGATACGCAGTATTTT. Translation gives CASSFPSGDTQYF.